The T cell receptor (beta chain) described here comes from a study of T-cell reconstitution after alpha-beta-depleted transplantation in children. Study conclusions and caveats: Day-60 TCRbeta diversity that was high in some patients was derived from surviving recipient T cells and thymic progenitors. T-cell numbers and diversity, one year after transplant, stemmed largely from T cells that were newly produced.

For TCRbeta, the library was prepared with unique molecular identifiers. TCRdb independently ran MiXCR on the PCR reads; one entry per CDR3 protein. This table has hundreds of thousands of distinct CDR3 sequences, roughly a tenth appearing once. Comment on this clonotype: Its antigen is currently unknown.

This CDR3 spans 13 amino acids. V trimming: 3 bases; J trimming: 8 bases; junction bases outside the gene matches: 8. Germline V gives CDR1 DFQATT, CDR2 SNEGSKA (reference sequence). Here the sequenced sample was PBMCs, taken before TCRalphabeta/CD19-depleted stem cell transplant. This receptor was taken from a child aged 2-15 years with inherited bone marrow failure, due to receive a stem cell transplant. The rearrangement links TRBV20-1 to TRBJ2-3, with TRBD2 identical over 7 bases. The CDR3 loop reads CSASLREPGTQYF. As DNA, the CDR3 is TGCAGTGCTAGCCTGCGGGAGCCCGGTACGCAGTATTTT.